This entry concerns a single TCR beta chain. This record belongs to a study of T cell changes during pregnancy in multiple sclerosis. Profiled with immunoSEQ multiplex PCR; TCRdb holds only in-frame clones, not every one. The table lists 40,000 or so clones, roughly 89% of them singletons. Trimming shortened V by 3 bases and J by 0 bases, and 9 bases separated the two germline ends. From germline, CDR1 is MNHEY and CDR2 SMNVEV (reference sequence). The CDR3 contains 14 residues. The material sequenced was CD8+ T cells from peripheral blood mononuclear cells, taken in the second trimester of pregnancy. This chain joins TRBV27 and TRBJ2-7; tentatively, D is TRBD1 (6 bases). The origin of this receptor is a female donor with multiple sclerosis, enrolled in a pregnancy study. Written as DNA, the CDR3 is TGTGCCAGCAGTTTTACAGGGAGCTCCTACGAGCAGTACTTC. This encodes CASSFTGSSYEQYF.